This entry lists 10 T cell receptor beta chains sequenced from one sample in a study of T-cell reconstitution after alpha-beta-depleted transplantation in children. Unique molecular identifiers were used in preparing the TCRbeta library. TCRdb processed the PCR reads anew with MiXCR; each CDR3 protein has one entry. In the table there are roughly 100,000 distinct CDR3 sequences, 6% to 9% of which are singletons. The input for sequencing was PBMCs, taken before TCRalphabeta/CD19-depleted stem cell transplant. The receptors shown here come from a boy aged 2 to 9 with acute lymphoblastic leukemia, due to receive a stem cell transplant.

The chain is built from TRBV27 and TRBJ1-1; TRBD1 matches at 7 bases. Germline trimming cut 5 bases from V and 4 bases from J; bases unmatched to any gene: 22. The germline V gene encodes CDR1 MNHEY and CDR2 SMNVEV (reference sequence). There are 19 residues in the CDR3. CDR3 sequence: CASSGWPGMRGTEFTEAFF. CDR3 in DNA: TGTGCCAGCAGTGGATGGCCCGGGATGCGGGGGACAGAGTTCACTGAAGCTTTCTTT.

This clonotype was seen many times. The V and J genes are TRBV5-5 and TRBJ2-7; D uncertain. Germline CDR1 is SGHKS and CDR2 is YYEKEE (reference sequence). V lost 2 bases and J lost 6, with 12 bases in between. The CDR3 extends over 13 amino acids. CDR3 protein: CASSFGSPREQYF. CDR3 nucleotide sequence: TGTGCCAGCAGCTTCGGGTCCCCACGCGAGCAGTACTTC.

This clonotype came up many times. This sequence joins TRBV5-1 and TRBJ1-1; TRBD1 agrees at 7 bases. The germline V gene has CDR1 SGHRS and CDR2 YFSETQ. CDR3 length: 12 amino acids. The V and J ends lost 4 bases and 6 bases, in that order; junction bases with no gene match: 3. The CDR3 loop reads CASSGGTAEAFF. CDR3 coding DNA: TGCGCCAGCAGCGGCGGGACAGCTGAAGCTTTCTTT.

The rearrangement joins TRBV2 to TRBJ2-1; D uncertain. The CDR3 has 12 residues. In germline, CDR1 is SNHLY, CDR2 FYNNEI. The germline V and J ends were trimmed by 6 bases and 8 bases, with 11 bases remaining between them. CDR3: CASRVPVDEQFF. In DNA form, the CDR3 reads TGTGCCAGCAGGGTCCCCGTAGATGAGCAGTTCTTC.

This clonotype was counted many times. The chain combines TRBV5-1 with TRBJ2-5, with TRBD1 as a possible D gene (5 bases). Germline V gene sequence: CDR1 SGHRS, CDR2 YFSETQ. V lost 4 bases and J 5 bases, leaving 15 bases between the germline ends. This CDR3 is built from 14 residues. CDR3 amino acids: CASSPQGTGETQYF. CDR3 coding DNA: TGCGCCAGCAGCCCCCAGGGAACTGGCGAGACCCAGTACTTC.

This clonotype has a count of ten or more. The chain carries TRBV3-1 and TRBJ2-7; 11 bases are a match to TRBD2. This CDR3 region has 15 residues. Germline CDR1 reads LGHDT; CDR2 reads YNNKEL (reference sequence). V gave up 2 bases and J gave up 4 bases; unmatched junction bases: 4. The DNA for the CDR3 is TGTGCCAGCAGCCAAAATAGCGGGGGGGTTTACGAGCAGTACTTC. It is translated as CASSQNSGGVYEQYF.

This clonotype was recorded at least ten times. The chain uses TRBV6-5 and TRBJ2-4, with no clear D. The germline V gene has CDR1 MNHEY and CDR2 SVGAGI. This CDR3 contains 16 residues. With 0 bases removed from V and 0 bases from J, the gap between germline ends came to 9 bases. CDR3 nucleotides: TGTGCCAGCAGTTACTCGGTGGATATAGCCAAAAACATTCAGTACTTC. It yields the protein CASSYSVDIAKNIQYF.

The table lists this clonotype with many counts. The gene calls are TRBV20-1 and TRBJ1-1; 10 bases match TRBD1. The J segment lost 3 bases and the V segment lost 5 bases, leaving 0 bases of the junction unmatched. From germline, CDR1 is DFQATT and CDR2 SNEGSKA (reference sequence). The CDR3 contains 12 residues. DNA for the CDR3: TGCAGTGCTGGACAGGGGGACACTGAAGCTTTCTTT. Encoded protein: CSAGQGDTEAFF.

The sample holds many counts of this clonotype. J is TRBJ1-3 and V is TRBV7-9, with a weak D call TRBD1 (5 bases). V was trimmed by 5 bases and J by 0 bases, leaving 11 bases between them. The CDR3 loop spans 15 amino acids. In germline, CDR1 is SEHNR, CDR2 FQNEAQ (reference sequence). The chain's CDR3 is CASSPIRDSGNTIYF. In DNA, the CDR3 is TGTGCCAGCAGCCCGATCAGGGACTCTGGAAACACCATATATTTT.

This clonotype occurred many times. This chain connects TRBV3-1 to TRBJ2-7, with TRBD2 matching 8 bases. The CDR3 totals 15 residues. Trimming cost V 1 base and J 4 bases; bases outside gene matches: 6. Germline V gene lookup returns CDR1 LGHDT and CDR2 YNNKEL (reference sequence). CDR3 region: CASSQVGTSSYEQYF. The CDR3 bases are TGTGCCAGCAGCCAAGTGGGGACTAGTTCGTACGAGCAGTACTTC.